The TCR beta chain described here comes from a study of technical replicates of blood from a few donors. Profiling relied on immunoSEQ multiplex PCR, and the TCRdb table lists in-frame clones only, not all of them. The repertoire holds about 89,000 clones, with roughly 94% as singletons. The V gene end was trimmed by 6 bases and the J gene end by 3 bases; junction bases not matched to a gene: 2. CDR1 and CDR2 (germline): ENHRY, SYGVKD. This CDR3 is 14 amino acids long. The V gene is TRBV10-3, the J gene TRBJ1-3, with 10 bases fitting TRBD1. This receptor was identified in a human donor in good health. The sequenced sample was T cells isolated from PBMCs. The CDR3 region has the DNA TGTGCCATCAGCGGGACAGGGGATGGAAACACCATATATTTT. Protein product: CAISGTGDGNTIYF.